The sequence of this T cell receptor (beta chain) was determined in a study of blood T cell repertoires in COVID-19. Study summary: Italy, Spain and the United States were the sources of the convalescent and acute COVID-19 samples. From T cells, B-cell-depleted T cells, or PBMCs came the material, which was cDNA or gDNA.

Per the original data handling: From reference gene primer amplification, estimates of nucleated cell counts were derived. TCRdb keeps only in-frame clones here, not all; method: immunoSEQ multiplex PCR. V and J calls and clone size are as listed in that table; D and trimming were resolved from the DNA. The table includes over 100,000 clones, around 87% detected once. The CDR3 runs to 13 residues. In germline, CDR1 is SGHTA, CDR2 FQGNSA. With V trimmed by 5 bases and J by 6 bases, 6 bases remained unmatched. The sample taken for sequencing was peripheral blood. The clonotype originates from a man in his forties or fifties with active COVID-19. The chain combines TRBV7-2 with TRBJ1-2; TRBD1 matches 7 bases. CDR3 region: CASSPDRFNGYTF. CDR3 DNA sequence: TGTGCCAGCAGCCCGGACAGGTTCAATGGCTACACCTTC.